This T cell receptor (beta chain) came from a study of radiotherapy plus CTLA-4 blockade in lung cancer. Study-level background: Across the patients, objective responses occurred in more than 15%, and disease control in 30% to 35%. Study-wide points: Early shifts in blood T cell clones, with interferon-beta, reportedly predicted response best. Peripheral blood showed expansion of tumor-derived TCR clones after radiotherapy and ipilimumab.

Clones were read by immunoSEQ multiplex PCR, and TCRdb kept only the in-frame ones, dropping some. The table shows tens of thousands of clones, with about 72% occurring only once. Notes on this clone: The target antigen is unknown. Other DNA sequences in this sample translate to the same CDR3.

Ipilimumab CTLA-4 blockade and focal radiation were given to patients with chemo-refractory metastatic non-small-cell lung cancer. Germline V CDR1 and CDR2: SGHTA, FQGNSA. CDR3 size: 13 residues. V shed 3 bases and J 4 bases; nucleotides not matched to a gene: 1. The clonotype was recovered from a human donor with non-small cell lung cancer whose response to radiotherapy plus ipilimumab could not be evaluated. Some clones in this sample may be carry-over from other donors' samples. The sequencing here drew on peripheral blood, taken from a patient treated with radiotherapy plus ipilimumab. The chain links TRBV7-2 to TRBJ1-2; 8 bases agree with TRBD1. CDR3 sequence (DNA): TGTGCCAGCAGCTTTCAGGGGGCCTATGGCTACACCTTC. Translation: CASSFQGAYGYTF. Combining the CDR3 with reference TRBV7-2 and TRBJ1-2 gives the whole variable domain GAGVSQSPSNKVTEKGKDVELRCDPISGHTALYWYRQSLGQGLEFLIYFQGNSAPDKSGLPSDRFSAERTGGSVSTLTIQRTQQEDSAVYLCASSFQGAYGYTFGSGTRLTVV.